Reported below is one T cell receptor (beta chain). The sample comes from a study of T cells in Graves' hyperthyroidism and ophthalmopathy. Germline assignment: CDR1 MNHEY and CDR2 SVGEGT. Deletions cut 0 bases from V and 7 bases from J, with 7 bases between. This CDR3 has 12 amino acids. The investigators amplified TCR beta CDR3 regions from RNA transcripts. Researchers ran a first-round RT-PCR on the TCR CDR3 using the HTBI primer set. One entry per CDR3 protein results from TCRdb running MiXCR on the multiplex PCR reads. The profile covers roughly 500,000 distinct CDR3 sequences, with around 43% appearing a single time and 35% to 50% taken by the ten largest.

The sample comprised peripheral blood or thyroid tissue (not recorded which). The sequence was obtained from an adult woman with Graves' disease, either hyperthyroidism or ophthalmopathy (not recorded which). The chain employs TRBV6-2 or TRBV6-3 and TRBJ2-7, with unresolved D. For the CDR3, the DNA is TGTGCCAGCAGTTACTCGATATATGAGCAGTACTTC. It yields the protein CASSYSIYEQYF.